The 21 T cell receptor beta chains given below trace back to one sample, sequenced in a study of shared clonotypes between healthy human individuals. Method: immunoSEQ multiplex PCR; TCRdb's copy keeps in-frame clones and lacks some. In the table there are approximately 2.5 million clones, approximately 94% of which are singletons. The sample comprised naive CD4+ T cells from PBMCs. Indicated subset: CD45RA+ positively selected. Receptor source: a man younger than 35 in good health. Some clones in this sample may be carry-over from other donors' samples.

The V gene is TRBV2, the J gene TRBJ2-7, with 9 bases identical to TRBD1. This CDR3 spans 16 amino acids. After removal of 6 bases from V and 4 bases from J, the junction contained 13 bases not matched to a gene. The V gene's germline CDR1 is SNHLY and CDR2 FYNNEI. The CDR3: CASRELPGTGLYEQYF. The CDR3, as DNA: TGTGCCAGCAGGGAACTTCCCGGGACAGGGCTGTACGAGCAGTACTTC.

V usage is TRBV5-1 and J usage is TRBJ1-4; weak D call: TRBD1 (5 bases). Germline CDR1 is SGHRS and CDR2 is YFSETQ. V gave up 4 bases and J gave up 6 bases, with 13 bases separating them. This CDR3 has 14 residues. The CDR3 is CASSPQGHDEKLFF. CDR3 DNA sequence: TGCGCCAGCAGCCCTCAGGGTCACGATGAAAAACTGTTTTTT.

CDR3 amino acids: CASSRGQGADEKLFF. Here the CDR3 DNA reads TGTGCCAGCAGCAGAGGACAGGGGGCCGATGAAAAACTGTTTTTT. The rearrangement joins TRBV7-9 to TRBJ1-4; 11 bases are a match to TRBD1. Germline assignment: CDR1 SEHNR and CDR2 FQNEAQ (reference sequence). The trim removed 5 bases at V and 6 bases at J, leaving 5 bases unmatched. CDR3 length: 15 residues.

The genes are TRBV7-2 and TRBJ2-7, with D perhaps TRBD2 (6 bases). Germline CDR1 and CDR2: SGHTA and FQGNSA. Trimming removed 3 bases at V and 3 bases at J, with 21 bases between. The CDR3 contains 17 residues. DNA for the CDR3: TGTGCCAGCAGCTTCCGGGACTCCGCGGAGGGTTACTACGAGCAGTACTTC. Protein product: CASSFRDSAEGYYEQYF.

The chain uses TRBV28 and TRBJ1-1, with D possibly matching TRBD1 (6 bases). The CDR3 runs to 15 residues. Trimming removed 5 bases at V and 1 base at J, with 14 bases between. Germline V gene lookup returns CDR1 MDHEN and CDR2 SYDVKM. The CDR3 bases are TGTGCCAGCAGTACCTCGGGACAAGAGAACACTGAAGCTTTCTTT. This translates into CASSTSGQENTEAFF.

J is TRBJ1-2 and V is TRBV4-1, with 7 bases that match TRBD1. The CDR3 loop spans 15 amino acids. V was clipped by 3 bases and J by 3 bases; unmatched bases: 7. Per germline, CDR1 MGHRA and CDR2 YSYEKL. As DNA, the CDR3 is TGCGCCAGCAGCCACATTACCGGGACAGACTATGGCTACACCTTC. This encodes CASSHITGTDYGYTF.

V gene TRBV5-8 combines with J gene TRBJ1-2, with D unclear. Germline V gene data show CDR1 as SGHTS and CDR2 as YDEGEE. The CDR3 totals 13 residues. V lost 3 bases and J lost 5, with 11 bases in between. CDR3: CASSWQREYGYTF. For the CDR3, the DNA is TGTGCCAGCAGCTGGCAGCGGGAGTATGGCTACACCTTC. Together with reference TRBV5-8 and TRBJ1-2, the CDR3 gives the full variable domain: EAGVTQSPTHLIKTRGQQATLRCSPISGHTSVYWYQQALGLGLQFLLWYDEGEERNRGNFPPRFSGRQFPNYSSELNVNALELEDSALYLCASSWQREYGYTFGSGTRLTVV.

Concerning this clone itself: Other nucleotide sequences from this sample produce the same CDR3. The rearrangement uses TRBV7-3 and TRBJ2-7, with 9 bases that match TRBD2. In germline, CDR1 is SGHTA, CDR2 FQGTGA. Trimming removed 2 bases from V and 4 bases from J; junction bases left unmatched: 3. The length of the CDR3 is 14 residues. This CDR3 is CASSLGGRGYEQYF. CDR3 nucleotide sequence: TGTGCCAGCAGCTTAGGCGGGAGGGGGTACGAGCAGTACTTC.

The chain joins TRBV6-5 to TRBJ2-7, with TRBD1 identical over 7 bases. V shed 0 bases, J shed 2 bases, and the junction held 1 base outside the gene matches. The V gene's germline CDR1 is MNHEY and CDR2 SVGAGI. This CDR3 spans 14 amino acids. In nucleotides, the CDR3 is TGTGCCAGCAGTTACTCCGGGACAGCCTACGAGCAGTACTTC. Its translation is CASSYSGTAYEQYF.

This chain connects TRBV2 to TRBJ2-7, with 8 nucleotides matching TRBD1. The J segment lost 4 bases and the V segment lost 3 bases, leaving 8 bases of the junction unmatched. The CDR3 contains 15 residues. The germline gives CDR1 SNHLY, CDR2 FYNNEI. The CDR3 is CASSESRDRGYEQYF. In DNA, the CDR3 is TGTGCCAGCAGTGAGTCCCGAGACAGGGGATACGAGCAGTACTTC.

Written as DNA, the CDR3 is TGCGCCAGCAGCTTACAAGGGGAGACCTACAATGAGCAGTTCTTC. It yields the protein CASSLQGETYNEQFF. The chain links TRBV5-1 to TRBJ2-1; D tentatively fits TRBD1 or TRBD2 (5 bases each). Germline lookup yields CDR1 SGHRS and CDR2 YFSETQ. The CDR3 sequence is 15 residues long. V lost 2 bases and J lost 2, with 11 bases in between.

The chain employs TRBV28 and TRBJ1-5; 8 bases agree with TRBD1. With 6 bases clipped from V and 3 bases from J, the junction kept 7 bases outside the gene matches. The CDR3 consists of 15 residues. Germline V CDR1 and CDR2: MDHEN, SYDVKM. DNA for the CDR3: TGTGCCAGCAGCGTAACAGGGGGGATCAATCAGCCCCAGCATTTT. This sequence encodes CASSVTGGINQPQHF.

V usage is TRBV21-1 and J usage is TRBJ2-7; the table assigns TRBD2, which was not confirmed against the DNA. TRBV21-1 is a documented pseudogene. The CDR3 length is 15 residues. This CDR3 is CASSKGGSVTYEQYF. The CDR3 region has the DNA TGTGCCAGCAGCAAAGGCGGTAGCGTCACCTACGAGCAGTACTTC.

The chain links TRBV5-1 to TRBJ2-1, with 13 positions matching TRBD2. CDR3 length equals 15 residues. Trimming cost V 3 bases and J 10 bases; bases outside gene matches: 7. In germline, CDR1 is SGHRS, CDR2 YFSETQ. CDR3 protein: CASSSGLAGMGEQFF. The CDR3 DNA follows: TGCGCCAGCAGCTCGGGACTAGCGGGAATGGGAGAGCAGTTCTTC.

This clone came up once. V and J are TRBV6-1 and TRBJ2-7; 7 bases match TRBD1. Germline V CDR1 and CDR2: MNHNS, SASEGT. V trimming: 10 bases; J trimming: 5 bases; junction bases outside the gene matches: 8. The CDR3 spans 12 residues. The CDR3 DNA sequence: TGTGCCACCAGGGACAGCCACCACGAGCAGTACTTC. This encodes CATRDSHHEQYF.

CDR3 nucleotides: TGTGCCAGCTTACCTAGCCCGGGGGACCCCTTCCTCGGAACGCAGTATTTT. Translation gives CASLPSPGDPFLGTQYF. This sequence joins TRBV7-2 and TRBJ2-3; the D gene is possibly TRBD2 (6 bases). The CDR3 totals 17 residues. V dropped 8 bases and J dropped 9 bases, with 30 bases sitting between them. The germline V gene encodes CDR1 SGHTA and CDR2 FQGNSA.

The chain uses TRBV4-2 and TRBJ2-7; 11 positions match TRBD2. The CDR3 consists of 22 residues. The V segment lost 0 bases and the J segment 0 bases; nucleotides outside the gene matches: 19. Germline CDR1 LGHNA, CDR2 YNFKEQ. CDR3 in DNA: TGTGCCAGCAGCCAAGATTGGGGGAGGGGACTAGCGGTTCACGCACTCTCCTACGAGCAGTACTTC. This codes for CASSQDWGRGLAVHALSYEQYF.

The rearrangement joins TRBV19 to TRBJ2-2; D perhaps matches TRBD1 (5 bases). V lost 3 bases to trimming and J lost 5 bases, with 16 bases between them. The CDR3 consists of 16 residues. Germline V gene sequence: CDR1 LNHDA, CDR2 SQIVND (reference sequence). The CDR3 region is CASSIGAGYATGELFF. The CDR3 nucleotides are TGTGCCAGTAGTATTGGGGCCGGTTATGCAACCGGGGAGCTGTTTTTT. The full variable domain, rest sourced from reference TRBV19 and TRBJ2-2, is DGGITQSPKYLFRKEGQNVTLSCEQNLNHDAMYWYRQDPGQGLRLIYYSQIVNDFQKGDIAEGYSVSREKKESFPLTVTSAQKNPTAFYLCASSIGAGYATGELFFGEGSRLTVL.

The rearrangement joins TRBV10-3 to TRBJ2-3, with D unclear. Germline V gene sequence: CDR1 ENHRY, CDR2 SYGVKD. Trimming left V 4 bases short and J 2 bases short, with 10 bases between. CDR3 length equals 14 residues. The CDR3 coding sequence is TGTGCCATCAGTGGTACGATTCACACAGATACGCAGTATTTT. Encoded protein: CAISGTIHTDTQYF.

Points on this clone: Other nucleotide sequences from this sample produce the same CDR3. The chain is built from TRBV29-1 and TRBJ1-1, with unresolved D. This CDR3 is 12 amino acids long. Germline V gene lookup returns CDR1 SQVTM and CDR2 ANQGSEA. V lost 4 bases and J 0 bases, leaving 6 bases between the germline ends. For the CDR3, the DNA is TGCAGCGTTGGTCGGTTGAACACTGAAGCTTTCTTT. Amino acid sequence: CSVGRLNTEAFF.

The rearrangement links TRBV30 to TRBJ2-7, with a possible D match to TRBD1 (6 bases). Looked up from germline, CDR1 is GTSNPN and CDR2 is SVGIG (reference sequence). V was shortened by 5 bases and J by 1 base, with 15 bases between the two germline ends. The CDR3 is 14 residues long. CDR3 coding DNA: TGTGCCTGGGCAAAAAACAGGGTTTCCTACGAGCAGTACTTC. This codes for CAWAKNRVSYEQYF.